This TCR beta chain is drawn from a study of memory CD4+ T cells and cytomegalovirus serostatus. Across the whole study: Donors were healthy Belgian adults, several CMV seropositive and fewer than 30 seronegative.

Only a few counts were recorded for this clone. In germline, CDR1 is LNHDA, CDR2 SQIVND (reference sequence). V was clipped by 6 bases and J by 9 bases; unmatched bases: 10. The CDR3 is 14 amino acids. The sort gate was single viable CD3+CD4+CD8-CD45RO+ cells for memory CD4+ T cells. Original handling: Out-of-frame sequences were removed, leaving roughly 2,200,000 distinct TCRbeta sequences. Assay: immunoSEQ multiplex PCR; the TCRdb copy retains only in-frame clones and omits some. Clone size and the V and J calls come from that table; the DNA yielded D and trimming. The sample lists 45,000 to 65,000 clones, about four fifths occurring once.

The rearrangement joins TRBV19 to TRBJ1-2; 10 nucleotides line up with TRBD1. Material: memory CD4+ T cells from blood. This TCR was sampled from an adult in good health and CMV-seronegative. In DNA form, the CDR3 reads TGTGCCAGTAGCACAACCGGGACAGGGGCACGCTACACCTTC. This codes for CASSTTGTGARYTF.